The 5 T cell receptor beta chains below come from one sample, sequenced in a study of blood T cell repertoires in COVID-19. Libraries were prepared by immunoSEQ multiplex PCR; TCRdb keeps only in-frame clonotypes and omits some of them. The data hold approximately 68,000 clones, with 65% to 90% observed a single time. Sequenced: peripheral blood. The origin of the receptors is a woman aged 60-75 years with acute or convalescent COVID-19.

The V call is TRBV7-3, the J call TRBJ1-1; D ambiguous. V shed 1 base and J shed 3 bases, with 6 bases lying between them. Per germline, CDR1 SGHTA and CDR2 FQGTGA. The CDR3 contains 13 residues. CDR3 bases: TGTGCCAGCAGCTTAATTCAGGACACTGAAGCTTTCTTT. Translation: CASSLIQDTEAFF.

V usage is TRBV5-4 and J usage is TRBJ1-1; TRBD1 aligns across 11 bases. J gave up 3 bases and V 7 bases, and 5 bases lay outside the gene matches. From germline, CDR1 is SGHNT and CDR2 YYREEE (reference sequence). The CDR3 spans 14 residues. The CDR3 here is CASGQGAGDTEAFF. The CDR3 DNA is TGTGCCAGCGGACAGGGGGCGGGCGACACTGAAGCTTTCTTT.

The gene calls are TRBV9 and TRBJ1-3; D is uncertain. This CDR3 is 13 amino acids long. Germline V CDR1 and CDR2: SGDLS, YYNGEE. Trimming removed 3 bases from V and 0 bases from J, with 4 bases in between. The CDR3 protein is CASSGLSGNTIYF. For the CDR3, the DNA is TGTGCCAGCAGCGGACTCTCTGGAAACACCATATATTTT.

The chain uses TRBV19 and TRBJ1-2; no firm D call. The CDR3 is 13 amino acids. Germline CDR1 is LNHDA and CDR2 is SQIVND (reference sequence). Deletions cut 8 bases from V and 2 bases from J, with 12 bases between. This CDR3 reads CASAAGRNYGYTF. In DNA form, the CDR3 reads TGTGCCAGTGCGGCCGGGAGGAACTATGGCTACACCTTC.

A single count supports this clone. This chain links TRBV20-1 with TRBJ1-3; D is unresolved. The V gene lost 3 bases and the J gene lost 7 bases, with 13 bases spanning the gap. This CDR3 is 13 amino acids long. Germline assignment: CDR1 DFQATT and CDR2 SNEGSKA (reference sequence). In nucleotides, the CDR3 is TGCAGTGCTAGTCGTAGGGAGAGGAACACCATATATTTT. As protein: CSASRRERNTIYF.